The clone carrying this TCR beta chain occurred once. The antigen remains undetermined. Adjacent lung was taken at least 2 cm from the tumor margin, free of atypia. The entry originates in a study of T cells in localized non-small cell lung cancer. Study results and caveats: The appearance of a median 57 of the top 100 tumor clones was seen in adjacent lung. Uninvolved adjacent lung showed the highest T cell clonality, exceeding tumor.

The method was immunoSEQ multiplex PCR; TCRdb's version includes in-frame clones alone and lacks a portion of them. The table lists roughly 1,600 clones, 20% to 30% of them singletons. The germline V gene has CDR1 WSHSY and CDR2 SAAADI. The CDR3 consists of 15 residues. V dropped 7 bases and J dropped 0; count of bases not matched to a gene: 6. Sequenced material: normal lung tissue next to the tumor, taken before any cancer treatment. The chain couples TRBV10-2 to TRBJ1-5; 7 bases are a match to TRBD1. The source of this sequence is an older male donor with stage II lung adenocarcinoma. CDR3 DNA sequence: TGCGCCAGCACTAGGGGACAGTATAGCAATCAGCCCCAGCATTTT. Protein product: CASTRGQYSNQPQHF.